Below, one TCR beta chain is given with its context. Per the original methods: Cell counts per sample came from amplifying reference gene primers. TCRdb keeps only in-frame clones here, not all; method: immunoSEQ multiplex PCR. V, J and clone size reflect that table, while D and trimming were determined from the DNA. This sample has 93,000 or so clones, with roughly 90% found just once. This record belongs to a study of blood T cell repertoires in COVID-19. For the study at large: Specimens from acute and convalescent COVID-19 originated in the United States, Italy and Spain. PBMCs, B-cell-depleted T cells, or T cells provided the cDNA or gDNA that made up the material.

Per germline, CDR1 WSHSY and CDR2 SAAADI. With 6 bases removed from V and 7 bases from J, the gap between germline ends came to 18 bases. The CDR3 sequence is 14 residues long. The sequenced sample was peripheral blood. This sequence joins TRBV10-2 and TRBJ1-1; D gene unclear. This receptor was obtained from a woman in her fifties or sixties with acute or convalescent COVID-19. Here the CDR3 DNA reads TGCGCCAGCAGGATCTCGGGTGGCCCCGATGAAGCTTTCTTT. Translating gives CASRISGGPDEAFF.